Below, 9 T cell receptor beta chains from the same sample are listed, as sequenced in a study of T cell repertoires in cytomegalovirus infection. Which antigens these TCRs recognize remains unknown. TCRdb fed the reads into MiXCR, producing one record per CDR3 protein. The table shows some 940,000 distinct CDR3 sequences, with approximately 30% occurring only once. The material was cultured CD8+ T cells from PBMCs, obtained from culture after CMV antigen stimulation. The receptor source for this set is a human donor in good health (CMV status not recorded). Some clones in this sample may be carry-over from other donors' samples.

The rearrangement links TRBV6-2 or TRBV6-3 to TRBJ2-1; TRBD2 matches 9 bases. V lost 6 bases, J lost 4 bases, and 10 bases stayed unmatched. The CDR3 sequence is 16 residues long. Looked up from germline, CDR1 is MNHEY and CDR2 is SVGEGT. The CDR3 reads CASSSLLAGLYNEQFF. In DNA, the CDR3 is TGTGCCAGCAGCTCCCTCCTAGCGGGGCTATACAATGAGCAGTTCTTC.

The chain combines TRBV19 with TRBJ1-1; no clear D. The CDR3 is made up of 13 amino acids. Germline CDR1 reads LNHDA; CDR2 reads SQIVND (reference sequence). V lost 7 bases and J 4 bases, leaving 13 bases between the germline ends. This chain's CDR3 is CASTPDGSTEAFF. Written as DNA, the CDR3 is TGTGCCAGTACTCCCGACGGCAGCACTGAAGCTTTCTTT.

The chain combines TRBV27 with TRBJ1-1; 8 bases align to TRBD1. Germline values: CDR1 MNHEY, CDR2 SMNVEV (reference sequence). CDR3 size: 16 residues. After removal of 7 bases from V and 0 bases from J, the junction contained 10 bases not matched to a gene. The CDR3 DNA sequence: TGTGCCAGCACTCCGTTTGGGACAGGCCTGAACACTGAAGCTTTCTTT. Amino acid sequence: CASTPFGTGLNTEAFF.

The rearrangement uses TRBV6-6 and TRBJ1-5, with D maybe TRBD1 (6 bases). The CDR3 has 16 amino acids. The germline gives CDR1 MNHNY, CDR2 SVGAGI (reference sequence). Between the trimmed V and J ends, which lost 0 bases and 1 base, there was a span of 10 bases. The CDR3 reads CASSYSPGVSNQPQHF. CDR3 coding DNA: TGTGCCAGCAGTTACTCACCAGGGGTGAGCAATCAGCCCCAGCATTTT.

This clonotype was seen ten or more times. The V and J genes are TRBV20-1 and TRBJ1-2, with D possibly matching TRBD1 (6 bases). V lost 6 bases, J lost 6 bases, and 17 bases lay in between. The CDR3 sequence is 13 residues long. The germline V gene encodes CDR1 DFQATT and CDR2 SNEGSKA (reference sequence). CDR3: CSAPGQRKDGYTF. In nucleotides, the CDR3 is TGCAGTGCCCCCGGACAGAGAAAGGATGGCTACACCTTC.

This sequence joins TRBV24-1 and TRBJ2-5; D may be TRBD2 (7 bases). The CDR3 extends over 13 amino acids. Trimming pared 9 bases from V and 6 bases from J, leaving 16 bases between. Germline V gene lookup returns CDR1 KGHDR and CDR2 SFDVKD. Written as DNA, the CDR3 is TGTGCCACCGGGGCGGGGAGGGACAAGACCCAGTACTTC. Translation gives CATGAGRDKTQYF.

This clonotype occurred a few times. The chain carries TRBV6-1 and TRBJ1-4; D is undetermined. Between the trimmed V and J ends, which lost 10 bases and 3 bases, there was a span of 15 bases. This CDR3 is 14 amino acids long. From germline, CDR1 is MNHNS and CDR2 SASEGT. The CDR3 here is CATTPREPNEKLFF. CDR3 DNA: TGTGCCACGACTCCTCGGGAGCCTAATGAAAAACTGTTTTTT.

This clonotype was seen at least ten times. The chain employs TRBV7-2 and TRBJ1-2; TRBD1 is a possible D gene (5 bases). Trimming shortened V by 6 bases and J by 7 bases, and 6 bases separated the two germline ends. CDR1 is SGHTA, CDR2 FQGNSA, per germline. CDR3 length equals 10 residues. The CDR3 bases are TGTGCCAGCAGGGGACCTGGCTACACCTTC. Translation: CASRGPGYTF. The full variable domain, in which reference TRBV7-2 and TRBJ1-2 provide the parts outside the CDR3, is GAGVSQSPSNKVTEKGKDVELRCDPISGHTALYWYRQSLGQGLEFLIYFQGNSAPDKSGLPSDRFSAERTGGSVSTLTIQRTQQEDSAVYLCASRGPGYTFGSGTRLTVV.

V and J are TRBV10-3 and TRBJ1-5; no clear D. There are 15 residues in the CDR3. Germline V CDR1 and CDR2: ENHRY, SYGVKD. Trimming left V 2 bases short and J 0 bases short, with 8 bases between. The CDR3 sequence is CAISENLDSNQPQHF. The DNA for the CDR3 is TGTGCCATCAGTGAGAATCTTGATAGCAATCAGCCCCAGCATTTT.